What follows is one TCR beta chain and its context. Produced via immunoSEQ multiplex PCR; TCRdb's table is partial and in-frame only. Found here are around 200,000 clones, 85% to 95% of them singletons; the top ten hold 3.5% to 5%. V was cut by 1 base and J by 3 bases, with 11 bases left in between. The CDR3 spans 15 residues. Germline V CDR1 and CDR2: MGHRA, YSYEKL. This sample stems from a study of T cell responses to AZD1222 COVID-19 vaccine. The starting material was peripheral blood, obtained on day 0 of AZD1222 vaccination. The chain uses TRBV4-1 and TRBJ2-3; D is perhaps TRBD2 (6 bases). The sequence derives from an adult in good health. This CDR3 reads CASSQVTTSTDTQYF. In DNA, the CDR3 is TGCGCCAGCAGCCAAGTGACGACTAGTACAGATACGCAGTATTTT.